These 29 T cell receptor beta chains share one sample of origin, sequenced in a study of control samples from healthy donors and cancer patients. Repertoires were generated with immunoSEQ multiplex PCR, while TCRdb's copy carries only in-frame clones and drops some. The profile shows about 230,000 clones, roughly 87% of them singletons. Sequenced input: PBMCs. These receptor sequences come from a woman aged 55-75 years with lung cancer.

This clone was recorded only once. The V gene is TRBV5-1, the J gene TRBJ1-4, with D hard to call. The CDR3 length is 14 residues. Germline-derived CDR1 and CDR2 are SGHRS and YFSETQ. The V gene lost 4 bases and the J gene lost 0 bases, with 7 bases spanning the gap. The CDR3 region is CASSVSATNEKLFF. The CDR3 DNA follows: TGCGCCAGCAGCGTCAGCGCAACTAATGAAAAACTGTTTTTT.

The chain uses TRBV27 and TRBJ2-1; 8 nucleotides line up with TRBD2. Germline CDR1 is MNHEY and CDR2 is SMNVEV (reference sequence). The CDR3 is 17 amino acids. V lost 6 bases, J lost 7 bases, and 17 bases stayed unmatched. CDR3 region: CASSLPGSGSRGNEQFF. The CDR3 bases are TGTGCCAGCAGCCTGCCGGGGAGCGGGAGTAGGGGGAATGAGCAGTTCTTC.

The V call is TRBV5-1, the J call TRBJ2-7, with 9 positions matching TRBD1. The CDR3 runs to 15 residues. Germline loops: CDR1 SGHRS, CDR2 YFSETQ. The J segment lost 4 bases and the V segment lost 4 bases, leaving 9 bases of the junction unmatched. The CDR3 DNA follows: TGCGCCAGCAGCATCATCACAGGGGGCTCGTACGAGCAGTACTTC. This sequence encodes CASSIITGGSYEQYF.

This clone was seen a single time. V and J are TRBV12-3 or TRBV12-4 and TRBJ2-1; weak D call: TRBD2 (5 bases). This CDR3 has 11 residues. Deletions cut 7 bases from V and 9 bases from J, with 10 bases between. CDR3 coding DNA: TGTGCCAGCAAACTTGGGAGTGAGCAGTTCTTC. Residues: CASKLGSEQFF.

This sequence joins TRBV19 and TRBJ2-2; 12 bases line up with TRBD2. The trim removed 5 bases at V and 6 bases at J, leaving 10 bases unmatched. Germline-derived CDR1 and CDR2 are LNHDA and SQIVND (reference sequence). CDR3 size: 17 residues. Here the CDR3 reads CASSYILAGGIAGELFF. The CDR3 nucleotides read TGTGCCAGTAGTTACATACTAGCGGGAGGCATCGCCGGGGAGCTGTTTTTT.

The V and J genes are TRBV7-6 and TRBJ2-1; 8 bases are a match to TRBD2. The CDR3 has 15 residues. V trimming: 2 bases; J trimming: 7 bases; junction bases outside the gene matches: 7. Germline V gene data show CDR1 as SGHVS and CDR2 as FNYEAQ. CDR3 sequence (DNA): TGTGCCAGCAGCTTATCGGGACTAGGGGTAAATGAGCAGTTCTTC. This encodes CASSLSGLGVNEQFF.

The rearrangement uses TRBV18 and TRBJ1-6; possibly TRBD1 for D (5 bases). Between the trimmed V and J ends, which lost 6 bases and 4 bases, there was a span of 13 bases. CDR1 is KGHSH and CDR2 is LQKENI in the germline V gene. The CDR3 sequence is 15 residues long. For the CDR3, the DNA is TGTGCCAGCTCCGGGACTGGGGGATATAATTCACCCCTCCACTTT. It codes for CASSGTGGYNSPLHF.

The rearrangement joins TRBV14 to TRBJ1-1; D remains ambiguous. This CDR3 is built from 13 residues. The V gene's germline CDR1 is SGHDN and CDR2 FVKESK. Trimming cost V 4 bases and J 4 bases, with 10 bases left between them. The CDR3 sequence is CASSLGRRTEAFF. Here the CDR3 DNA reads TGTGCCAGCAGCCTAGGACGGCGCACTGAAGCTTTCTTT.

The J gene is TRBJ2-7, the V gene TRBV5-1; 10 bases are shared with TRBD1. V trimming: 4 bases; J trimming: 5 bases; junction bases outside the gene matches: 6. CDR3 length: 14 residues. Germline loops: CDR1 SGHRS, CDR2 YFSETQ. The CDR3 coding sequence is TGCGCCAGCAGCCAGCTGACAGGGGGCGACGAGCAGTACTTC. Residues: CASSQLTGGDEQYF.

The CDR3 DNA is TGTGCCAGCAGCACTACGGGGGGAAGTCCTGAAGCTTTCTTT. Translation: CASSTTGGSPEAFF. J is TRBJ1-1 and V is TRBV7-9, with D possibly matching TRBD1 (5 bases). V lost 5 bases to trimming and J lost 6 bases, with 16 bases between them. Germline V gives CDR1 SEHNR, CDR2 FQNEAQ (reference sequence). The CDR3 consists of 14 residues.

This clone has a single count. The V call is TRBV12-5, the J call TRBJ2-5; no reliable D call. The V end was cut by 4 bases, the J end by 4 bases, with 4 bases between. The CDR3 extends over 11 amino acids. CDR1 LGHNT and CDR2 FRNRAP come from the germline V gene. The DNA for the CDR3 is TGTGCTAGTGGTTATATAGAGACCCAGTACTTC. This translates into CASGYIETQYF.

J is TRBJ1-4 and V is TRBV2; D unresolved. The CDR3 runs 14 residues. CDR1 is SNHLY, CDR2 FYNNEI, per germline. The V end lost 7 bases, the J end lost 3 bases, and 12 bases lay between the germline ends. The CDR3 spells CASTPGGSNEKLFF. CDR3 nucleotide sequence: TGTGCCAGCACCCCGGGTGGATCTAATGAAAAACTGTTTTTT.

In this sample, this clone turned up a few times. This chain links TRBV5-1 with TRBJ1-5, with 7 bases fitting TRBD1. This CDR3 is built from 14 residues. Looked up from germline, CDR1 is SGHRS and CDR2 is YFSETQ. V dropped 1 base and J dropped 3; count of bases not matched to a gene: 1. The CDR3 DNA reads TGCGCCAGCAGCTTGACAGGGGACAATCAGCCCCAGCATTTT. Its protein product is CASSLTGDNQPQHF.

The chain links TRBV7-8 to TRBJ1-3, with unresolved D. Trimming removed 5 bases from V and 4 bases from J, with 12 bases in between. Germline-derived CDR1 and CDR2 are SGHVS and FQNEAQ. The CDR3 has 14 residues. CDR3 loop: CASSRLGLGNTIYF. CDR3 nucleotides: TGTGCCAGCAGCCGACTCGGTCTCGGAAACACCATATATTTT. Drawing the rest from reference TRBV7-8 and TRBJ1-3, the complete variable domain is GAGVSQSPRYKVAKRGQDVALRCDPISGHVSLFWYQQALGQGPEFLTYFQNEAQLDKSGLPSDRFFAERPEGSVSTLKIQRTQQEDSAVYLCASSRLGLGNTIYFGEGSWLTVV.

The rearrangement joins TRBV6-1 to TRBJ1-1; TRBD1 is a possible D gene (5 bases). This CDR3 comprises 14 residues. The ends were cut back, 3 bases at V and 1 base at J, with 9 bases in the middle. The germline V gene encodes CDR1 MNHNS and CDR2 SASEGT. CDR3 sequence reads: CASSDPDRNTEAFF. For the CDR3, the DNA is TGTGCCAGCAGTGATCCCGACAGGAACACTGAAGCTTTCTTT.

This chain joins TRBV7-7 and TRBJ2-5; 9 bases align to TRBD2. Germline V gives CDR1 SSHAT, CDR2 FNYEAQ (reference sequence). Trimming at V came to 1 base and at J to 5 bases, leaving 5 bases not matched to a gene. The CDR3 extends over 15 amino acids. For the CDR3, the DNA is TGTGCCAGCAGCTTAGGGTCTAGCGGGACCGAGACCCAGTACTTC. Residues: CASSLGSSGTETQYF.

The chain carries TRBV18 and TRBJ2-7; no firm D call. Germline lookup yields CDR1 KGHSH and CDR2 LQKENI. Trimming took off 2 bases at V and 5 bases at J, with 10 bases between the two ends. The CDR3 has 13 residues. In DNA, the CDR3 is TGTGCCAGCTCACCAACAAGGAACCACGAGCAGTACTTC. This sequence encodes CASSPTRNHEQYF.

This CDR3 is CASSIVAGHEQYF. For the CDR3, the DNA is TGTGCCAGTAGTATAGTAGCAGGGCACGAGCAGTACTTC. This sequence joins TRBV19 and TRBJ2-7; a possible D gene is TRBD1 (5 bases). V lost 1 base and J 5 bases, leaving 9 bases between the germline ends. Germline V CDR1 and CDR2: LNHDA, SQIVND (reference sequence). The CDR3 runs to 13 residues.

The chain recombines TRBV7-8 with TRBJ1-4, with 7 nucleotides matching TRBD1. V shed 1 base, J shed 5 bases, and the junction held 4 bases outside the gene matches. Germline V gene data show CDR1 as SGHVS and CDR2 as FQNEAQ. The CDR3 contains 15 residues. CDR3 residues: CASSLGGQKNEKLFF. CDR3 bases: TGTGCCAGCAGCTTAGGGGGACAGAAAAATGAAAAACTGTTTTTT.

This rearrangement joins TRBV7-8 to TRBJ1-3; a weak D match, TRBD1 (6 bases). Germline V gene lookup returns CDR1 SGHVS and CDR2 FQNEAQ. This CDR3 has 16 residues. Trimming stripped 4 bases from V and 3 bases from J, with 16 bases between. As DNA, the CDR3 is TGTGCCAGCAGCTCGATACAGGGCTTGGATGGAAACACCATATATTTT. Its translation: CASSSIQGLDGNTIYF.

The rearrangement joins TRBV6-6 to TRBJ1-2; 8 bases agree with TRBD1. Germline V gives CDR1 MNHNY, CDR2 SVGAGI (reference sequence). Trimming took 11 bases from V and 7 from J; bases not matched to a gene: 6. The CDR3 runs to 11 residues. As DNA, the CDR3 is TGTGCCGGGCAGGGGGCTGGTGGCTACACCTTC. Translating gives CAGQGAGGYTF.

V usage is TRBV5-8 and J usage is TRBJ2-3; no firm D call. V shed 4 bases and J shed 2 bases, with 8 bases lying between them. The CDR3 covers 13 residues. The V gene's germline CDR1 is SGHTS and CDR2 YDEGEE. The CDR3: CASSHRFTDTQYF. CDR3 DNA sequence: TGTGCCAGCAGCCATAGGTTCACAGATACGCAGTATTTT.

The chain links TRBV28 to TRBJ1-6, with D uncertain. V gave up 6 bases and J gave up 8 bases, with 8 bases separating them. Germline values: CDR1 MDHEN, CDR2 SYDVKM. The CDR3 totals 12 residues. Here the CDR3 DNA reads TGTGCCAGCAGCCCACCGGATTCACCCCTCCACTTT. The encoded protein is CASSPPDSPLHF.

The chain is built from TRBV6-5 and TRBJ2-7; 7 bases map to TRBD1. With 6 bases clipped from V and 3 bases from J, the junction kept 11 bases outside the gene matches. CDR1 is MNHEY and CDR2 is SVGAGI in the germline V gene. CDR3 length: 15 residues. CDR3 amino acids: CASRDSGTESYEQYF. For the CDR3, the DNA is TGTGCCAGCAGGGATTCCGGGACAGAGAGCTACGAGCAGTACTTC.

The rearrangement joins TRBV9 to TRBJ2-2, with unresolved D. Germline loops: CDR1 SGDLS, CDR2 YYNGEE. This CDR3 contains 14 residues. Trimming pared 1 base from V and 0 bases from J, leaving 4 bases between. Here the CDR3 DNA reads TGTGCCAGCAGCGTACTGTCGAACACCGGGGAGCTGTTTTTT. It encodes CASSVLSNTGELFF.

The chain couples TRBV19 to TRBJ1-1; no clear D. The germline V gene has CDR1 LNHDA and CDR2 SQIVND (reference sequence). The CDR3 is made up of 14 amino acids. The ends were cut back, 5 bases at V and 2 bases at J, with 12 bases in the middle. CDR3 nucleotides: TGTGCCAGTAGTGCCAACGCAGTAAACACTGAAGCTTTCTTT. It translates to CASSANAVNTEAFF.

The genes are TRBV19 and TRBJ1-6, with D tentatively TRBD1 (6 bases). The CDR3 extends over 15 amino acids. V shed 3 bases and J shed 4 bases, with 10 bases lying between them. Germline-derived CDR1 and CDR2 are LNHDA and SQIVND (reference sequence). CDR3 nucleotides: TGTGCCAGTAGTATGTCACAGGGATATAATTCACCCCTCCACTTT. Protein sequence: CASSMSQGYNSPLHF.

The J gene is TRBJ1-2, the V gene TRBV7-3; unclear D gene. The length of the CDR3 is 14 residues. Looked up from germline, CDR1 is SGHTA and CDR2 is FQGTGA. Trimming took off 1 base at V and 3 bases at J, with 9 bases between the two ends. CDR3 loop: CASSLNAEDYGYTF. In DNA, the CDR3 is TGTGCCAGCAGCTTAAACGCGGAAGACTATGGCTACACCTTC.

This clone was observed a single time. This sequence joins TRBV5-1 and TRBJ2-2; TRBD2 aligns across 13 bases. V lost 4 bases, J lost 4 bases, and 7 bases stayed unmatched. The germline CDR1 and CDR2 sequences are SGHRS and YFSETQ. This CDR3 spans 17 amino acids. The CDR3 reads CASSRQTSGGATGELFF. CDR3 coding DNA: TGCGCCAGCAGCCGCCAAACTAGCGGGGGGGCCACCGGGGAGCTGTTTTTT.